This T cell receptor (beta chain) came from a study of blood T cell repertoires in COVID-19. The assay was immunoSEQ multiplex PCR, and TCRdb's table has in-frame clones only and misses some. Of approximately 200,000 clones in the sample, approximately 85% are singletons; the top ten hold 2.9%. Trimming removed 2 bases at V and 4 bases at J, with 11 bases between. The germline V gene has CDR1 MGHRA and CDR2 YSYEKL. The CDR3 length is 14 residues. The sequencing input was peripheral blood. The origin of this receptor is a middle-aged man who had recovered from COVID-19. This rearrangement joins TRBV4-1 to TRBJ1-2; D is unclear. CDR3 bases: TGCGCCAGCAGCCAAATTGCGTTTGCCTATGGCTACACCTTC. Its translation is CASSQIAFAYGYTF.